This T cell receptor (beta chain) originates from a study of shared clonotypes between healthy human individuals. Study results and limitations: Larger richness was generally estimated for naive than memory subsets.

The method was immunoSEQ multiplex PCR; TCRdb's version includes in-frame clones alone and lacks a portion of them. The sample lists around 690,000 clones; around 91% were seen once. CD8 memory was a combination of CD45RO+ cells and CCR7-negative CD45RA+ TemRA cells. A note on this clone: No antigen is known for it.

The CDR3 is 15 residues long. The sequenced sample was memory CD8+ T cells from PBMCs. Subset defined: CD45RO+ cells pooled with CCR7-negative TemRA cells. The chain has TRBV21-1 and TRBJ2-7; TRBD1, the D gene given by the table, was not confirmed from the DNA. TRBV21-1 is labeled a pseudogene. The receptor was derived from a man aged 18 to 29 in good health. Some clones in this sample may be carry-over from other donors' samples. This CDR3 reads CASSKERTGYYEQYF. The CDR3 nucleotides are TGTGCCAGCAGCAAAGAAAGGACAGGGTACTACGAGCAGTACTTC.